Listed below are T cell receptor beta chains from one sample, sequenced in a study of human T cells and chemical hapten exposure. TCRdb re-called the RACE reads with MiXCR, one entry per CDR3 protein. The sample has about 69,000 distinct CDR3 sequences; 10% are singletons. Sequenced here: whole blood, sampled in connection with sensitization to the hapten diphenylcyclopropenone (DPC). The origin of the receptors is a woman between 45 and 60 years old with alopecia areata. Some clones in this sample may be carry-over from other donors' samples. Both conserved end residues are part of each CDR3. Fields, in order: J gene, V gene, clone size, D gene, CDR3 protein, CDR3 DNA. D genes are given only for firm matches. The listing skips clone size in some rows; elsewhere it reads once, few, many or a size class.

j_gene: TRBJ2-7; v_gene: TRBV7-6; abundance: .; d_gene: .; CDR3aa: CASSLGGGSSYEQYF; CDR3nt: TGTGCCAGCAGCTTAGGAGGAGGGAGCTCCTACGAGCAGTACTTC
j_gene: TRBJ2-1; v_gene: TRBV5-1; abundance: many; d_gene: .; CDR3aa: CASSAPRGDSYNEQFF; CDR3nt: TGCGCCAGCAGCGCCCCGCGCGGGGATAGCTACAATGAGCAGTTCTTC
j_gene: TRBJ2-7; v_gene: TRBV11-1; abundance: few; d_gene: TRBD1; CDR3aa: CASSTDRATHEQYF; CDR3nt: TGTGCCAGCAGCACCGACAGGGCCACCCACGAGCAGTACTTC
j_gene: TRBJ2-2; v_gene: TRBV20-1; abundance: .; d_gene: .; CDR3aa: CSATTNTGELFF; CDR3nt: TGCAGTGCAACCACGAACACCGGGGAGCTGTTTTTT
j_gene: TRBJ2-1; v_gene: TRBV29-1; abundance: many; d_gene: .; CDR3aa: CSGGLLGDNEQFF; CDR3nt: TGCAGCGGCGGCCTGCTAGGCGACAATGAGCAGTTCTTC
j_gene: TRBJ2-3; v_gene: TRBV6-1; abundance: many; d_gene: .; CDR3aa: CASSVRVSTDTQYF; CDR3nt: TGTGCCAGCAGTGTCAGGGTCAGTACAGATACGCAGTATTTT
j_gene: TRBJ1-1; v_gene: TRBV5-1; abundance: .; d_gene: TRBD1; CDR3aa: CASSPGGRGLSTEAFF; CDR3nt: TGCGCCAGCAGCCCTGGTGGCAGGGGGCTCTCCACTGAAGCTTTCTTT
j_gene: TRBJ2-7; v_gene: TRBV6-6; abundance: .; d_gene: TRBD2; CDR3aa: CASSHRLAGLTYEQYF; CDR3nt: TGTGCCAGCAGTCACCGACTAGCGGGGTTAACCTACGAGCAGTACTTC
j_gene: TRBJ1-2; v_gene: TRBV12-3/TRBV12-4; abundance: .; d_gene: TRBD1; CDR3aa: CASSSRDRGTYGYTF; CDR3nt: TGTGCCAGCAGTAGCAGGGACAGGGGCACCTATGGCTACACCTTC
j_gene: TRBJ2-1; v_gene: TRBV9; abundance: few; d_gene: TRBD2; CDR3aa: CASSVSLPSGYNEQFF; CDR3nt: TGTGCCAGCAGCGTATCCTTGCCTAGCGGCTACAATGAGCAGTTCTTC
j_gene: TRBJ2-1; v_gene: TRBV29-1; abundance: many; d_gene: .; CDR3aa: CSVGRGNEQFF; CDR3nt: TGCAGCGTTGGTAGAGGGAATGAGCAGTTCTTC
j_gene: TRBJ2-5; v_gene: TRBV29-1; abundance: .; d_gene: TRBD2; CDR3aa: CSNRLAGAETQYF; CDR3nt: TGCAGCAACCGACTAGCGGGAGCAGAGACCCAGTACTTC
j_gene: TRBJ2-1; v_gene: TRBV12-3/TRBV12-4; abundance: many; d_gene: TRBD2; CDR3aa: CASSLAGGAVFEQFF; CDR3nt: TGTGCCAGCAGCTTAGCGGGAGGGGCCGTTTTTGAGCAGTTCTTC
j_gene: TRBJ1-6; v_gene: TRBV6-2/TRBV6-3; abundance: few; d_gene: .; CDR3aa: CASRPDSQDSPLHF; CDR3nt: TGTGCCAGCAGACCCGACAGTCAAGATTCACCCCTCCACTTT
j_gene: TRBJ2-1; v_gene: TRBV6-2/TRBV6-3; abundance: .; d_gene: .; CDR3aa: CASSYSRNEQFF; CDR3nt: TGTGCCAGCAGTTACTCTAGGAATGAGCAGTTCTTC
j_gene: TRBJ2-3; v_gene: TRBV6-5; abundance: many; d_gene: .; CDR3aa: CASSYGGDLLSTDTQYF; CDR3nt: TGTGCCAGCAGTTACGGCGGCGACCTCCTTAGCACAGATACGCAGTATTTT
j_gene: TRBJ2-2; v_gene: TRBV3-1; abundance: few; d_gene: .; CDR3aa: CASSHLGVGELFF; CDR3nt: TGTGCCAGCAGCCACCTTGGCGTCGGGGAGCTGTTTTTT
j_gene: TRBJ2-3; v_gene: TRBV11-2; abundance: many; d_gene: .; CDR3aa: CASTRLRTDTDTQYF; CDR3nt: TGTGCCAGCACCCGGTTACGTACCGACACAGATACGCAGTATTTT
j_gene: TRBJ2-1; v_gene: TRBV28; abundance: many; d_gene: .; CDR3aa: CASGSGNEQFF; CDR3nt: TGTGCCAGCGGCAGTGGGAATGAGCAGTTCTTC
j_gene: TRBJ1-5; v_gene: TRBV30; abundance: many; d_gene: TRBD1; CDR3aa: CAWTRGHQPQHF; CDR3nt: TGTGCCTGGACCAGGGGGCACCAGCCCCAGCATTTT
j_gene: TRBJ2-2; v_gene: TRBV20-1; abundance: .; d_gene: TRBD2; CDR3aa: CSASTSGTGELFF; CDR3nt: TGCAGTGCTTCGACTAGCGGTACCGGGGAGCTGTTTTTT
j_gene: TRBJ2-3; v_gene: TRBV6-1; abundance: many; d_gene: TRBD1; CDR3aa: CASSEAGQGADTQYF; CDR3nt: TGTGCCAGCAGTGAAGCGGGACAGGGGGCAGATACGCAGTATTTT
j_gene: TRBJ2-5; v_gene: TRBV5-1; abundance: .; d_gene: TRBD2; CDR3aa: CASSLGLAGRETQYF; CDR3nt: TGCGCCAGCAGCTTAGGACTAGCGGGACGAGAGACCCAGTACTTC
j_gene: TRBJ1-2; v_gene: TRBV28; abundance: many; d_gene: .; CDR3aa: CASSDTNYGYTF; CDR3nt: TGTGCCAGCTCTGACACAAACTATGGCTACACCTTC
j_gene: TRBJ1-4; v_gene: TRBV11-2; abundance: .; d_gene: .; CDR3aa: CASKAAPNEKLFF; CDR3nt: TGTGCCAGCAAGGCAGCTCCTAATGAAAAACTGTTTTTT
j_gene: TRBJ2-5; v_gene: TRBV29-1; abundance: .; d_gene: .; CDR3aa: CSVEVQGHGTQYF; CDR3nt: TGCAGCGTTGAAGTTCAGGGGCACGGGACCCAGTACTTC
j_gene: TRBJ1-1; v_gene: TRBV4-2; abundance: many; d_gene: .; CDR3aa: CASSPFQGLNTEAFF; CDR3nt: TGTGCCAGCAGCCCCTTCCAGGGGCTGAACACTGAAGCTTTCTTT
j_gene: TRBJ2-3; v_gene: TRBV4-2; abundance: many; d_gene: .; CDR3aa: CASSETSTDTQYF; CDR3nt: TGTGCCAGCAGCGAAACTAGCACAGATACGCAGTATTTT
j_gene: TRBJ2-3; v_gene: TRBV20-1; abundance: .; d_gene: TRBD2; CDR3aa: CSVPAPSGRAAVTDTQYF; CDR3nt: TGCAGTGTCCCAGCCCCTAGCGGGAGGGCCGCGGTCACAGATACGCAGTATTTT
j_gene: TRBJ1-2; v_gene: TRBV6-6; abundance: many; d_gene: .; CDR3aa: CASSYGENYGYTF; CDR3nt: TGTGCCAGCAGTTACGGTGAAAACTATGGCTACACCTTC
j_gene: TRBJ2-5; v_gene: TRBV9; abundance: .; d_gene: .; CDR3aa: CASSVEGLETQYF; CDR3nt: TGTGCCAGCAGCGTAGAAGGGCTAGAGACCCAGTACTTC
j_gene: TRBJ2-5; v_gene: TRBV11-2; abundance: many; d_gene: TRBD2; CDR3aa: CASSLDPGGRETQYF; CDR3nt: TGTGCCAGCAGCTTAGATCCCGGCGGGAGAGAGACCCAGTACTTC
j_gene: TRBJ2-7; v_gene: TRBV29-1; abundance: few; d_gene: .; CDR3aa: CSVVLGYEQYF; CDR3nt: TGCAGCGTTGTTCTAGGCTACGAGCAGTACTTC
j_gene: TRBJ2-2; v_gene: TRBV7-2; abundance: few; d_gene: TRBD2; CDR3aa: CASTNKREAYTGELFF; CDR3nt: TGTGCCAGCACCAATAAGCGGGAGGCTTACACCGGGGAGCTGTTTTTT
j_gene: TRBJ2-7; v_gene: TRBV10-3; abundance: many; d_gene: .; CDR3aa: CAISDRAPYEQYF; CDR3nt: TGTGCCATCAGTGACAGGGCCCCCTACGAGCAGTACTTC
j_gene: TRBJ2-2; v_gene: TRBV11-2; abundance: .; d_gene: .; CDR3aa: CASSPSRELFF; CDR3nt: TGTGCCAGCAGCCCTTCACGGGAGCTGTTTTTT
j_gene: TRBJ2-7; v_gene: TRBV5-1; abundance: many; d_gene: .; CDR3aa: CASSLDGGPYEQYF; CDR3nt: TGCGCCAGCAGCTTGGATGGAGGGCCCTACGAGCAGTACTTC
j_gene: TRBJ2-2; v_gene: TRBV7-6; abundance: many; d_gene: TRBD1; CDR3aa: CASSSSIGGQGSAGELFF; CDR3nt: TGTGCCAGCAGCTCGTCAATCGGGGGACAGGGTTCGGCCGGGGAGCTGTTTTTT
j_gene: TRBJ1-5; v_gene: TRBV12-3/TRBV12-4; abundance: many; d_gene: .; CDR3aa: CASSPGTGIGNQPQHF; CDR3nt: TGTGCCAGCAGCCCCGGGACCGGTATAGGCAATCAGCCCCAGCATTTT